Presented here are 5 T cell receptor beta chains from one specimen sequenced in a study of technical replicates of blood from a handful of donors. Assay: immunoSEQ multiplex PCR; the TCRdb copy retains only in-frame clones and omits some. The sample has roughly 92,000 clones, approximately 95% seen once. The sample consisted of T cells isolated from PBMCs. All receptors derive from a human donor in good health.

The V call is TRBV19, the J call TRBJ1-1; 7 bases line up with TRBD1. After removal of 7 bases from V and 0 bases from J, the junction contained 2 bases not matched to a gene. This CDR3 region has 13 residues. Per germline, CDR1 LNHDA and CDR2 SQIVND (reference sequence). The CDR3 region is CASKGAMNTEAFF. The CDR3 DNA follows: TGTGCCAGTAAGGGGGCGATGAACACTGAAGCTTTCTTT.

The DNA of the CDR3 is TGTGCCAGCACCCCGGAGGGATCGTCGGCCACCGGGGAGCTGTTTTTT. It translates to CASTPEGSSATGELFF. The J gene is TRBJ2-2, the V gene TRBV6-6; maybe TRBD2 (6 bases). The CDR3 consists of 16 residues. Trimming took off 7 bases at V and 4 bases at J, with 19 bases between the two ends. Germline V gene sequence: CDR1 MNHNY, CDR2 SVGAGI (reference sequence).

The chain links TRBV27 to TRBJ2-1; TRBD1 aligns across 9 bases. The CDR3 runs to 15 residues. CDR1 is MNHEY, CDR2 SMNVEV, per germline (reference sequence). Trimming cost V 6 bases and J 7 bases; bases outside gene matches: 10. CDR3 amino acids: CASRTGTGLGNEQFF. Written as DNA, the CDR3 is TGTGCCAGCAGGACCGGGACAGGGTTGGGAAATGAGCAGTTCTTC.

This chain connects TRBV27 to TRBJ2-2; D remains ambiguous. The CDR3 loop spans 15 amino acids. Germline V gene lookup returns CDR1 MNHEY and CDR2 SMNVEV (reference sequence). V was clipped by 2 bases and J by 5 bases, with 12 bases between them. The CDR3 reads CASSLQRVGTGELFF. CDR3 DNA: TGTGCCAGCAGTTTACAACGGGTTGGGACCGGGGAGCTGTTTTTT.

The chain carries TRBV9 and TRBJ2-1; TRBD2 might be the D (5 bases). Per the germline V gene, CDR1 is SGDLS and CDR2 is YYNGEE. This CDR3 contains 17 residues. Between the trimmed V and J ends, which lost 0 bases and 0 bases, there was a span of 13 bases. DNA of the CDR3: TGTGCCAGCAGCGTAGGGACTTTGCCAAGCTCCTACAATGAGCAGTTCTTC. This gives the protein CASSVGTLPSSYNEQFF.